This T cell receptor beta chain emerged from a study of T cells in localized non-small cell lung cancer. Clones were sequenced by immunoSEQ multiplex PCR, and TCRdb holds only the in-frame ones, with some missing. The sample carries approximately 15,000 clones, roughly 85% recorded once. The sample in question was peripheral blood, obtained before any cancer treatment. This sequence originates from a woman between 35 and 70 years old with stage I lung adenocarcinoma.

The CDR3 coding sequence is TGTGCCAGTACCCATGCAGGACAGTTGAACACTGAAGCTTTCTTT. This translates into CASTHAGQLNTEAFF. The rearrangement joins TRBV19 to TRBJ1-1; weak D call: TRBD1 (6 bases). Trimming removed 7 bases from V and 0 bases from J, with 15 bases in between. Germline V gene lookup returns CDR1 LNHDA and CDR2 SQIVND (reference sequence). This CDR3 is 15 amino acids long. The whole variable domain, remainder taken from reference TRBV19 and TRBJ1-1, is DGGITQSPKYLFRKEGQNVTLSCEQNLNHDAMYWYRQDPGQGLRLIYYSQIVNDFQKGDIAEGYSVSREKKESFPLTVTSAQKNPTAFYLCASTHAGQLNTEAFFGQGTRLTVV.